This TCR beta chain was captured in a study of neoadjuvant anti-PD-1 for oral cavity cancer. Turning to the study itself: Patients without progression got a fourth dose around day 43. Study observations and caveats: Higher pretreatment blood Treg/Th17 ratios correlated with higher pretreatment blood and lower post-treatment tumor TCRbeta clonality.

Some clones are missing from TCRdb's copy, which holds only in-frame ones; the method was immunoSEQ multiplex PCR. The sample has tens of thousands of clones, over 30% seen once. This CDR3 region has 13 residues. V was pared by 4 bases and J by 5 bases, with 12 bases between. Germline V gene lookup returns CDR1 SGDLS and CDR2 YYNGEE. Specified time point: after neoadjuvant nivolumab, at surgical resection. Comment on this clone: Its cognate antigen is unknown.

This chain connects TRBV9 to TRBJ2-5; tentatively, D is TRBD1 (5 bases). This receptor was obtained from a person aged 35 to 85 with oral cavity squamous cell carcinoma. The sequencing here drew on tumor tissue, taken after nivolumab (anti-PD-1) treatment. Here the CDR3 reads CASSQRPGETQYF. CDR3 coding DNA: TGTGCCAGCAGCCAAAGACCAGGGGAGACCCAGTACTTC.